The present entry profiles one T cell receptor beta chain with its context. The antigen it recognizes is unknown. No qualities accompany the bases; no much larger clone lies one base away. The sample originates from a study of immune evolution from preneoplasia to lung adenocarcinoma (dated by TCRdb to the early 2020s). Study-wide context: HLA loss of heterozygosity was found in 7% of AIS, around 14% of MIA and 30% to 40% of ADC lesions, and in no AAH lesions. Sample size was based on specimen availability rather than a prior power calculation. The TCR sequencing data were obtained from 51 patients. Whole exome sequencing and methylation data from the same cohort of nodules were integrated with the immune data. Resected precursor lesions (AAH, AIS, MIA) and invasive adenocarcinomas were compared against paired morphologically normal lung tissue. The study combined immune gene expression, TCR sequencing and multiplex immunofluorescence to profile immune contexture across lung adenocarcinoma precursors and invasive adenocarcinoma. POLYSOLVER was used to infer Class I HLA alleles from exome data, while LOHHLA was used to detect allele-specific HLA loss. According to the study, 90 to 130 samples went through TCR sequencing. The overall cohort comprised 53 patients with pulmonary nodules who underwent surgical resection. Overall results and qualifications from the work: Normal lung had the highest top T cell clone frequencies, and these frequencies appeared to fall progressively from AAH through AIS, MIA and invasive adenocarcinoma. Findings were based on association rather than direct causation; larger cohorts with long-term follow-up and longitudinal biopsies were deemed needed. All patients were from Japan and China, so applicability to Western populations was uncertain. KRAS-mutant nodules showed the highest T cell clonality compared with EGFR-mutant or double wild-type lesions. Clonality was highest in normal lung, while later-stage lesions appeared to have lower clonality but higher T cell density and diversity.

Patients underwent resection in Japan or China between about 2013 and 2017. Two lung cancer pathologists independently confirmed the histologic diagnosis of each case on H&E slides. Premalignant or tumor cells were enriched for nucleic acid extraction by macro-dissection performed after pathologic assessment. FFPE tissue was used for DNA isolation with the AllPrep DNA/RNA FFPE Kit. TCR beta CDR3 regions were sequenced from DNA using the immunoSEQ hsTCRbeta Kit. Per the original workflow: TCR sequencing data were analysed with the ImmunoSEQ Analyzer. T cell clonality was defined as 1 minus Pielou's evenness, as computed on productive rearrangements. The inverse Simpson index, applied to productive templates, was used to measure T cell diversity. T cell density was TCR beta template counts normalized to usable DNA, estimated by amplifying and sequencing housekeeping genes. Two-sided Kruskal-Wallis tests were used to compare TCR metrics between histologic stages. TCRdb holds this immuneACCESS table with in-frame rearrangements only. Some clones are missing; in checked studies, unresolved V genes explain under half, and the rest has no known cause. For V, J and clone size, that table is used; D and trimming come from the DNA. In all, the sample holds about 16,000 clones, and 80% to 90% of those were seen once. The ten largest account for roughly 2.6% of the sample.

Counted from cysteine to phenylalanine, this CDR3 has 12 amino acids. The kept DNA is CDR3 alone, 36 bases in frame from the first base. V sheds 0 bases and J sheds 8 bases, leaving 5 bases between their ends. Per the germline V gene, MNHNS is the CDR1 and SASEGT is the CDR2. The rearrangement joined TRBV6-1 to TRBJ1-3, with the D gene call left open. This clonotype originated in a person between 65 and 79 years old with invasive lung adenocarcinoma. The source material was FFPE invasive lung adenocarcinoma tissue. Interpreted using the paper, the cell subset or site label stands for: frankly invasive lung adenocarcinoma (ADC). The nucleotide sequence reads TGTGCCAGCAGTGAAGCCGGAGACACCATATATTTT. Its translation reads: CASSEAGDTIYF.